Each of the 7 T cell receptor beta chains below was sequenced from the same sample in a study of T cell changes during pregnancy in multiple sclerosis. Sequencing was performed with immunoSEQ multiplex PCR; in TCRdb, only in-frame clones are kept and a portion is missing. The sample records around 100,000 clones, 94% being singletons. Sequenced here: peripheral blood, sampled before pregnancy. Receptors were obtained from a female donor with multiple sclerosis, enrolled in a pregnancy study.

This clone was recorded once. The chain recombines TRBV7-6 with TRBJ2-7, with a tentative D call TRBD1 (7 bases). The CDR3 totals 15 residues. Germline CDR1 and CDR2: SGHVS and FNYEAQ. V was pared by 5 bases and J by 3 bases, with 17 bases between. The CDR3 region is CASSLTGMGLYEQYF. Written as DNA, the CDR3 is TGTGCCAGCAGCCTGACAGGGATGGGACTCTACGAGCAGTACTTC.

This chain links TRBV6-5 with TRBJ1-1; D uncertain. Germline lookup yields CDR1 MNHEY and CDR2 SVGAGI. This CDR3 contains 13 residues. V gave up 0 bases and J gave up 2 bases, with 4 bases separating them. The CDR3 nucleotides are TGTGCCAGCAGTTACTCGACAAACACTGAAGCTTTCTTT. Residues: CASSYSTNTEAFF.

This rearrangement joins TRBV5-1 to TRBJ2-7; possibly TRBD2 for D (5 bases). V was shortened by 4 bases and J by 3 bases, with 8 bases between the two germline ends. From germline, CDR1 is SGHRS and CDR2 YFSETQ. The CDR3 extends over 12 amino acids. The CDR3 DNA reads TGCGCCAGCAGCCTGAGCGGCTACGAGCAGTACTTC. Translated: CASSLSGYEQYF.

The rearrangement links TRBV27 to TRBJ1-3; D gene uncertain. V shed 1 base and J shed 0 bases, with 7 bases lying between them. CDR1 and CDR2 (germline): MNHEY, SMNVEV (reference sequence). This CDR3 has 15 amino acids. The CDR3 nucleotides read TGTGCCAGCAGTTTATACCCGAGCTCTGGAAACACCATATATTTT. Residues: CASSLYPSSGNTIYF.

This chain connects TRBV5-1 to TRBJ1-1; 10 bases agree with TRBD1. The V gene's germline CDR1 is SGHRS and CDR2 YFSETQ. J gave up 10 bases and V 4 bases, and 13 bases lay outside the gene matches. The CDR3 runs 15 residues. CDR3 DNA sequence: TGCGCCAGCAGCGCTCCCGGGACAGGGGACACGGGAGCTTTCTTT. Translating gives CASSAPGTGDTGAFF.

The gene calls are TRBV4-1 and TRBJ2-7, with TRBD2 identical over 10 bases. The J segment lost 7 bases and the V segment lost 7 bases, leaving 16 bases of the junction unmatched. Germline assignment: CDR1 MGHRA and CDR2 YSYEKL. This CDR3 is 16 amino acids long. The CDR3 DNA follows: TGCGCCAGCACCCCGACGGCTAGCGGGAGAACGGGGGAGCAGTACTTC. This gives the protein CASTPTASGRTGEQYF.

This chain connects TRBV2 to TRBJ1-5; a possible D gene is TRBD1 (5 bases). This CDR3 comprises 13 residues. V lost 11 bases and J lost 3, with 14 bases in between. Germline V gives CDR1 SNHLY, CDR2 FYNNEI. For the CDR3, the DNA is TGTGCCTCAGGAGGGGCGAACAATCAGCCCCAGCATTTT. It codes for CASGGANNQPQHF.